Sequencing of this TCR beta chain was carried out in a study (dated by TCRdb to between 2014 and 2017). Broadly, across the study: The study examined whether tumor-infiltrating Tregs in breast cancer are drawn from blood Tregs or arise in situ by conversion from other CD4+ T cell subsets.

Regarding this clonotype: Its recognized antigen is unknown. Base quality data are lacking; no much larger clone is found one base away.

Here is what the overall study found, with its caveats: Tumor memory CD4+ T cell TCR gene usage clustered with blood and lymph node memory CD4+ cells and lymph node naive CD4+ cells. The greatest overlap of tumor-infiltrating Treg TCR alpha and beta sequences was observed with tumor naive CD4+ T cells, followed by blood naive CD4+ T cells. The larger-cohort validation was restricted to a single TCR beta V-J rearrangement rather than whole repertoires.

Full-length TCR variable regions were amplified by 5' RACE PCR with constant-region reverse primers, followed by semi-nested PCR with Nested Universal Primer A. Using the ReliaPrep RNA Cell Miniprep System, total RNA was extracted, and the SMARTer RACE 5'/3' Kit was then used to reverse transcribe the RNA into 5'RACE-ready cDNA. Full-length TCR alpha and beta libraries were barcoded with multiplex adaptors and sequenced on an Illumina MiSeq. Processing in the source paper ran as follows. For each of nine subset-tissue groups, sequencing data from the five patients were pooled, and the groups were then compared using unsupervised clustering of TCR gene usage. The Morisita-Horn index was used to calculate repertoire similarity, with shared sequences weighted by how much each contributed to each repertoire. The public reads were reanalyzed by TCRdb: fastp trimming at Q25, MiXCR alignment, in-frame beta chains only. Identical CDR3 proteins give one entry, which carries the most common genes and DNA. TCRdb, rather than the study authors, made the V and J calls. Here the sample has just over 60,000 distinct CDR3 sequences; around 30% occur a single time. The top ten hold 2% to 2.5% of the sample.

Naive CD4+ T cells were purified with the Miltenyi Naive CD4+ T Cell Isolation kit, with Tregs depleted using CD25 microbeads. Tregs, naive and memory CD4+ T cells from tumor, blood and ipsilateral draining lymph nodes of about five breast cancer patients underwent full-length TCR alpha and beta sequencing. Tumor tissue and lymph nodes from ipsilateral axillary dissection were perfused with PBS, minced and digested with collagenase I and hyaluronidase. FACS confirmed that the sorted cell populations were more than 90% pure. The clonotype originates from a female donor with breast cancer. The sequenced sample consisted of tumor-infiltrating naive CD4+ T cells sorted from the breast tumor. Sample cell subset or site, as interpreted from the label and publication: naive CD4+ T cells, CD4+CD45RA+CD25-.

The bases are TGTGCCAGCAGCTTGGCCGGGGGGTATACGCAGTATTTT. Translated, it gives CASSLAGGYTQYF. The sequence joins TRBV5-4 to TRBJ2-3, with 7 central nucleotides matching TRBD2. CDR1 and CDR2 were assigned from the germline V gene (reference sequence) as SGHNT and YYREEE. The CDR3 spans 13 residues, from the cysteine through the phenylalanine. Just CDR3 DNA is preserved here, 39 bases in frame from base 1. The junction shows trimming of 0 bases on V and 7 bases on J, and the gene matches do not reach 2 bases of it.